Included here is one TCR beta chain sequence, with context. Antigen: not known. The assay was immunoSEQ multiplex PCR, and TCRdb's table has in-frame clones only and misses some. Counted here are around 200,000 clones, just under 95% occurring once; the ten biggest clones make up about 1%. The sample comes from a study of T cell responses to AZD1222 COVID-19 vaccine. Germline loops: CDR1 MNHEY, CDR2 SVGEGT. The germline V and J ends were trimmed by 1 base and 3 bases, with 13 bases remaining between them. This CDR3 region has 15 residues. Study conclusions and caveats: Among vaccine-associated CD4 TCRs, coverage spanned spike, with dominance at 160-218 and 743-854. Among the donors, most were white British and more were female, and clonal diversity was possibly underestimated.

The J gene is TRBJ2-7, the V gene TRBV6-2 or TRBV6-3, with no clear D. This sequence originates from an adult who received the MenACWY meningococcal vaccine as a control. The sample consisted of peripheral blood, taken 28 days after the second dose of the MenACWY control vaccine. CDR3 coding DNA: TGTGCCAGCAGTTACTTGCCCTCAAAGGGCTACGAGCAGTACTTC. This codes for CASSYLPSKGYEQYF.